This TCR beta chain derives from a study of blood T cell repertoires in COVID-19. On the study more broadly: T cells, B-cell-depleted T cells, or PBMCs provided the cDNA or gDNA that served as material.

Recruits, aged about 18 to 95 years, lived in about two dozen US areas. Cohorts were determined from participant-reported clinical history. With 1 base removed from V and 6 bases from J, the gap between germline ends came to 16 bases. CDR3 size: 15 residues. Looked up from germline, CDR1 is LGHNA and CDR2 is YNFKEQ. The assay was immunoSEQ multiplex PCR, and TCRdb's table has in-frame clones only and misses some. The sample includes 230,000 or so clones, about 91% of them seen just once. The V and J genes are TRBV4-2 and TRBJ2-7; D is perhaps TRBD2 (5 bases). Material for sequencing was PBMCs or T cells enriched from blood (not recorded which). This TCR derives from a woman aged 45-60 years with acute COVID-19. This CDR3 reads CASSQGILAGVEQYF. The CDR3 coding sequence is TGTGCCAGCAGCCAAGGAATCCTTGCCGGGGTCGAGCAGTACTTC.